This TCR beta chain is from a study of T cell repertoires in cytomegalovirus infection. At the level of the study: Newly reported HLA-C-restricted and thoroughly characterized HLA-B-restricted CMV epitopes were employed. Matching HLA type, along with CMV infection, was indicated by public TCR beta signatures. Study-level findings and limits: Predominance within the ex vivo response was attributable to HLA-C-restricted CMV-specific TCR beta clonotypes.

This clonotype was counted between two and nine times. Its cognate antigen is unknown. From the reads, TCRdb called clonotypes with MiXCR, one entry per CDR3 protein. The sample consists of about 770,000 distinct CDR3 sequences, roughly 28% of them appearing once. The receptor's source is a human donor in good health (CMV status not recorded). Some clones in this sample may be carry-over from other donors' samples. Sequenced material: cultured CD8+ T cells from PBMCs, taken from culture after CMV antigen stimulation.

CDR3 loop: CASTSSNRQANYGYTF. In DNA form, the CDR3 reads TGTGCCAGCACCTCATCGAATCGGCAAGCTAACTATGGCTACACCTTC. V gene TRBV7-9 combines with J gene TRBJ1-2; D gene ambiguous. Germline-derived CDR1 and CDR2 are SEHNR and FQNEAQ (reference sequence). There are 16 residues in the CDR3. Trimming stripped 7 bases from V and 0 bases from J, with 18 bases between.